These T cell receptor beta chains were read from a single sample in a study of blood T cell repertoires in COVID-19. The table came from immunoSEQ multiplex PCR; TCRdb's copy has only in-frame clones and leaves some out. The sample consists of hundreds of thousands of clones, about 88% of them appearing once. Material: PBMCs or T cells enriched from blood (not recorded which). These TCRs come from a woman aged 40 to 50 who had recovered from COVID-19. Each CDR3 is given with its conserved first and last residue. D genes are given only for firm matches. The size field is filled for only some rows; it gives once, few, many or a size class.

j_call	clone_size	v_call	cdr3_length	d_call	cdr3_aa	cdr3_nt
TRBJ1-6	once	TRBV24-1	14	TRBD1	CATRDRGWNSPLHF	TGTGCCACCAGGGACAGGGGTTGGAATTCACCCCTCCACTTT
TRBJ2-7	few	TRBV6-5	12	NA	CASIFSGYEQYF	TGTGCCAGCATTTTTAGCGGATACGAGCAGTACTTC
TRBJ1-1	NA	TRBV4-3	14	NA	CASSQDRAGEGAFF	TGCGCCAGCAGCCAAGATCGGGCAGGGGAAGGAGCTTTCTTT
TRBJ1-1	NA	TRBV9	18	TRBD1	CASSAWVPRTGVNTEAFF	TGTGCCAGCAGCGCCTGGGTACCTAGGACAGGGGTAAACACTGAAGCTTTCTTT
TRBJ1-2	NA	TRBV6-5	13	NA	CASSKQPQVEASF	TGTGCCAGCAGTAAACAACCCCAGGTGGAGGCCTCCTTC
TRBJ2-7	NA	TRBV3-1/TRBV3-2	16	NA	CASSPALRAGAYEQYF	TGTGCCAGCAGCCCCGCCCTAAGAGCGGGTGCCTACGAGCAGTACTTC
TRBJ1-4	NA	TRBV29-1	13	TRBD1	CSAGQGTNEKLFF	TGCAGCGCAGGACAGGGAACTAATGAAAAACTGTTTTTT
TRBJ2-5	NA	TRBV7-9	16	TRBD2	CASSSDSGGVQETQYF	TGTGCCAGCAGCTCGGATAGCGGGGGTGTCCAAGAGACCCAGTACTTC
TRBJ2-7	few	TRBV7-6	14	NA	CASSSPTVSYEQYF	TGTGCCAGCAGCTCTCCTACAGTATCCTACGAGCAGTACTTC
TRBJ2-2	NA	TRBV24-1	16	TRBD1	CATSDTRDRTSGELFF	TGTGCCACCAGTGATACCAGGGACAGGACGTCCGGGGAGCTGTTTTTT
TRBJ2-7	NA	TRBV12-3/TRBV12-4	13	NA	CASSAGNSYEQYF	TGTGCCAGCAGTGCAGGGAACTCATACGAGCAGTACTTC
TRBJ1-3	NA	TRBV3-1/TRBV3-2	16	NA	CASSQGSGRRGNTIYF	TGTGCCAGCAGCCAAGGGTCAGGGCGGAGAGGAAACACCATATATTTT
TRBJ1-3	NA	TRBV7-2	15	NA	CASSSPVFSGNTIYF	TGTGCCAGCAGCTCCCCGGTATTCTCTGGAAACACCATATATTTT
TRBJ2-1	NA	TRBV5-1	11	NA	CASRSNNEQFF	TGCGCCAGCAGATCCAACAATGAGCAGTTCTTC
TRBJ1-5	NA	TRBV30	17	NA	CAWSPKGGARGNQPQHF	TGTGCCTGGAGTCCCAAGGGAGGGGCGAGAGGCAATCAGCCCCAGCATTTT
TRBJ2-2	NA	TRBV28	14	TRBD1	CASSPGQGVWELFF	TGTGCCAGCAGTCCTGGCCAGGGGGTATGGGAGCTGTTTTTT
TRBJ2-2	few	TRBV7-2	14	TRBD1	CASGTGTGVGELFF	TGTGCCAGCGGGACCGGGACAGGCGTCGGGGAGCTGTTTTTT
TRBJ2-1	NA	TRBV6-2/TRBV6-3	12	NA	CASSQGGREQFF	TGTGCCAGCAGTCAGGGGGGTCGTGAGCAGTTCTTC
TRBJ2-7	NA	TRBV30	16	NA	CAWSVLAGGSLYEQYF	TGTGCCTGGAGTGTATTGGCAGGTGGGTCTCTCTACGAGCAGTACTTC
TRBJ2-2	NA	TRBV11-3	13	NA	CASSPTGTGELFF	TGTGCCAGCAGCCCGACCGGGACCGGGGAGCTGTTTTTT
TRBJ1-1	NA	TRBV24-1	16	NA	CATSDAEVGPNTEAFF	TGTGCCACCAGTGATGCGGAGGTTGGGCCGAACACTGAAGCTTTCTTT
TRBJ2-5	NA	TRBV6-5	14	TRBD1	CASSWGQLQETQYF	TGTGCCAGCAGTTGGGGACAGCTACAAGAGACCCAGTACTTC
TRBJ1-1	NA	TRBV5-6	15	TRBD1	CASSLGQGRNTEAFF	TGTGCCAGCAGCTTGGGACAGGGGCGGAACACTGAAGCTTTCTTT
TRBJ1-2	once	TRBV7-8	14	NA	CASSSQGLDYGYTF	TGTGCCAGCAGCTCCCAGGGGCTAGACTATGGCTACACCTTC
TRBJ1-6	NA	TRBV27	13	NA	CASTPRWGRVLHF	TGTGCCAGCACCCCTAGGTGGGGGCGCGTCCTCCACTTT
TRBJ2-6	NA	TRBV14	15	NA	CASSPVGVGANVLTF	TGTGCCAGCAGTCCAGTAGGGGTTGGGGCCAACGTCCTGACTTTC
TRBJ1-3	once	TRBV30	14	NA	CAWSGLSSGNTIYF	TGTGCCTGGAGTGGACTGTCCTCTGGAAACACCATATATTTT
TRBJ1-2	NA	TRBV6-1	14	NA	CASSEYGGGTGYTF	TGTGCCAGCAGTGAATACGGGGGGGGCACTGGCTACACCTTC
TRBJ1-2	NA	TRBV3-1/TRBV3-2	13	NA	CASSQVGGYGYTF	TGTGCCAGCAGCCAAGTAGGGGGCTATGGCTACACCTTC
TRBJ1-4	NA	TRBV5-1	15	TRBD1	CASSGLTGGNEKLFF	TGCGCCAGCAGCGGCCTGACAGGGGGTAATGAAAAACTGTTTTTT
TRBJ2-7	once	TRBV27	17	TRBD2	CASSLFMTSGSSYEQYF	TGTGCCAGCAGTTTATTTATGACTAGCGGGAGCTCCTACGAGCAGTACTTC
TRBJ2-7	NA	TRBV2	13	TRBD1	CARAGTGTYEQYF	TGTGCCAGAGCCGGGACAGGTACCTACGAGCAGTACTTC
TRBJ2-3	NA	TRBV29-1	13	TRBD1	CSVRGQVTDTQYF	TGCAGCGTTAGGGGACAGGTGACAGATACGCAGTATTTT
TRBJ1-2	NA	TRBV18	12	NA	CASSQRDYGYTF	TGTGCCAGCTCACAAAGAGACTATGGCTACACCTTC
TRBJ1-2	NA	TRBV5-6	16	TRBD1	CASSSWGTGSDYGYTF	TGTGCCAGCAGCTCTTGGGGGACAGGGTCGGACTATGGCTACACCTTC
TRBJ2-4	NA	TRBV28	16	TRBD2	CASSSSGGFVKNIQYF	TGTGCCAGCAGTTCCAGCGGGGGGTTTGTCAAAAACATTCAGTACTTC
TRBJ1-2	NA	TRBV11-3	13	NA	CASSFRENYGYTF	TGTGCCAGCAGCTTTCGGGAGAACTATGGCTACACCTTC
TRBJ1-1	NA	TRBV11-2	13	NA	CASCPTPDLSAFF	TGTGCCAGCTGCCCAACACCTGATCTTTCTGCTTTCTTT
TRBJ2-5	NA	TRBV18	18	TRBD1	CASSPLTGQGTGVGTQYF	TGTGCCAGCTCACCACTCACCGGACAGGGCACTGGAGTAGGGACCCAGTACTTC
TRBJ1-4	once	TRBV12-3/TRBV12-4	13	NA	CASSFEGGEKLFF	TGTGCCAGCAGTTTCGAGGGAGGTGAAAAACTGTTTTTT
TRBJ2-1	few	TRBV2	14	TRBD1	CASRPQGAENEQFF	TGTGCCAGCAGGCCACAGGGGGCAGAAAATGAGCAGTTCTTC
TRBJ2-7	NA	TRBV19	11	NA	CASSIADEQYF	TGTGCCAGTAGTATAGCAGATGAGCAGTACTTC
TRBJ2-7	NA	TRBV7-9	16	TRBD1	CASSLGVTGSDYEQYF	TGTGCCAGCAGCTTAGGTGTGACAGGGTCCGACTACGAGCAGTACTTC
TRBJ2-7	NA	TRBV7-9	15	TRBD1	CASSLGAGGSYEQYF	TGTGCCAGCAGCTTAGGGGCAGGGGGCTCCTACGAGCAGTACTTC
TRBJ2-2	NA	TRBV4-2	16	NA	CASSQAPLADLGELFF	TGTGCCAGCAGCCAAGCCCCCCTAGCAGACCTCGGGGAGCTGTTTTTT
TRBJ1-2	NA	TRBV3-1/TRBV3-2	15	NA	CASSQVALGGDGYTF	TGTGCCAGCAGCCAAGTGGCCCTTGGCGGGGACGGCTACACCTTC